These T cell receptor beta chains were read from a single sample in a study of fetal regulatory T cell absence and autoimmunity. Measured with immunoSEQ multiplex PCR; TCRdb has only the in-frame clones, and not every one. The repertoire consists of roughly 95,000 clones, with less than 80% occurring once and the leading ten covering 2%. Source material: pancreas tissue. The receptors come from a male donor with IPEX syndrome. Each CDR3 is given with its conserved first and last residue. A D gene is named only where the DNA matches it firmly. The size field is filled for only some rows; it gives once, few, many or a size class.

length: 14
size: NA
J: TRBJ2-7
D: NA
V: TRBV7-9
CDR3: CASSPDLRGYEQYF
DNA: TGTGCCAGCAGCCCCGACCTCCGGGGTTACGAGCAGTACTTC

length: 18
size: NA
J: TRBJ2-2
D: TRBD1
V: TRBV10-1
CDR3: CASSASQGQRLNTGELFF
DNA: TGCGCCAGCAGTGCTTCTCAGGGACAGAGGCTGAACACCGGGGAGCTGTTTTTT

length: 15
size: NA
J: TRBJ2-7
D: TRBD1
V: TRBV4-3
CDR3: CASSPWTGSSYEQYF
DNA: TGCGCCAGCAGCCCGTGGACAGGGAGCTCCTACGAGCAGTACTTC

length: 13
size: NA
J: TRBJ1-2
D: NA
V: TRBV5-1
CDR3: CASSFSRGDPYTF
DNA: TGCGCCAGCAGCTTCTCACGGGGGGACCCTTACACCTTC

length: 13
size: few
J: TRBJ2-3
D: NA
V: TRBV4-3
CDR3: CASSQDRWDTQYF
DNA: TGCGCCAGCAGCCAAGATCGTTGGGATACGCAGTATTTT

length: 15
size: NA
J: TRBJ2-1
D: NA
V: TRBV25-1
CDR3: CASSANTGKGNEQFF
DNA: TGTGCCAGCAGTGCAAACACAGGGAAGGGGAATGAGCAGTTCTTC

length: 14
size: NA
J: TRBJ2-2
D: NA
V: TRBV4-2
CDR3: CASSQAPGAGELFF
DNA: TGTGCCAGCAGCCAAGCGCCCGGGGCCGGGGAGCTGTTTTTT

length: 15
size: NA
J: TRBJ1-3
D: NA
V: TRBV7-9
CDR3: CASSSPWGQGNTIYF
DNA: TGTGCCAGCAGTTCACCTTGGGGGCAAGGAAACACCATATATTTT

length: 12
size: NA
J: TRBJ1-2
D: NA
V: TRBV7-9
CDR3: CASSLAGNGYTF
DNA: TGTGCCAGCAGCTTAGCCGGGAATGGCTACACCTTC

length: 13
size: NA
J: TRBJ2-3
D: NA
V: TRBV7-9
CDR3: CASSLGTRDTQYF
DNA: TGTGCCAGCAGCTTAGGGACCAGAGATACGCAGTATTTT

length: 18
size: NA
J: TRBJ2-2
D: TRBD2
V: TRBV7-2
CDR3: CASSLGWLAGGHTGELFF
DNA: TGTGCCAGCAGCTTAGGATGGCTAGCGGGAGGTCACACCGGGGAGCTGTTTTTT

length: 16
size: once
J: TRBJ1-4
D: TRBD1
V: TRBV2
CDR3: CASSVGRGRVREKLFF
DNA: TGTGCCAGCAGTGTAGGCAGGGGGCGCGTTAGAGAAAAACTGTTTTTT

length: 14
size: once
J: TRBJ2-2
D: TRBD1
V: TRBV11-3
CDR3: CASSLNRGAGELFF
DNA: TGTGCCAGCAGCCTAAACAGGGGAGCCGGGGAGCTGTTTTTT

length: 15
size: NA
J: TRBJ1-5
D: NA
V: TRBV7-2
CDR3: CASSPGPYSNQPQHF
DNA: TGTGCCAGCAGTCCGGGGCCGTATAGCAATCAGCCCCAGCATTTT

length: 13
size: NA
J: TRBJ1-1
D: NA
V: TRBV6-5
CDR3: CASSYSYDFEAFF
DNA: TGTGCCAGCAGTTACTCGTATGACTTTGAAGCTTTCTTT

length: 16
size: NA
J: TRBJ2-1
D: NA
V: TRBV6-6
CDR3: CASSYSTRLNYNEQFF
DNA: TGTGCCAGCAGTTACTCTACTCGTTTAAACTACAATGAGCAGTTCTTC

length: 17
size: NA
J: TRBJ1-6
D: NA
V: TRBV4-3
CDR3: CASSQEGKGAYNSPLHF
DNA: TGCGCCAGCAGCCAAGAAGGGAAAGGGGCCTATAATTCACCCCTCCACTTT

length: 16
size: NA
J: TRBJ1-3
D: NA
V: TRBV5-1
CDR3: CASSSTPTHSGNTIYF
DNA: TGCGCCAGCAGCTCAACTCCGACCCACTCTGGAAACACCATATATTTT

length: 13
size: NA
J: TRBJ2-2
D: NA
V: TRBV30
CDR3: CAWSQGNTGELFF
DNA: TGTGCCTGGAGTCAGGGAAACACCGGGGAGCTGTTTTTT

length: 14
size: NA
J: TRBJ2-5
D: TRBD1
V: TRBV13
CDR3: CASSNRDSQETQYF
DNA: TGTGCCAGCAGCAACCGGGACAGTCAAGAGACCCAGTACTTC

length: 14
size: NA
J: TRBJ1-2
D: TRBD1
V: TRBV7-2
CDR3: CASSLTGGDYGYTF
DNA: TGTGCCAGCAGTCTTACAGGGGGCGACTATGGCTACACCTTC

length: 15
size: NA
J: TRBJ1-6
D: NA
V: TRBV6-1
CDR3: CASTPDVSYNSPLHF
DNA: TGTGCCAGCACTCCGGACGTCTCCTATAATTCACCCCTCCACTTT

length: 14
size: NA
J: TRBJ2-7
D: NA
V: TRBV27
CDR3: CASGSRAGGYEQYF
DNA: TGTGCCAGCGGGTCTCGGGCAGGTGGCTACGAGCAGTACTTC

length: 15
size: NA
J: TRBJ2-2
D: NA
V: TRBV2
CDR3: CASSERLANTGELFF
DNA: TGTGCCAGCAGTGAACGGCTAGCGAACACCGGGGAGCTGTTTTTT

length: 17
size: NA
J: TRBJ2-3
D: TRBD2
V: TRBV7-2
CDR3: CASSLRGVSISTDTQYF
DNA: TGTGCCAGCAGCTTACGGGGGGTATCAATTAGCACAGATACGCAGTATTTT

length: 17
size: NA
J: TRBJ2-7
D: NA
V: TRBV7-9
CDR3: CASSPDIPPGTKYEQYF
DNA: TGTGCCAGCAGCCCCGACATACCTCCGGGAACCAAATACGAGCAGTACTTC

length: 12
size: NA
J: TRBJ2-7
D: TRBD1
V: TRBV13
CDR3: CASSFTGDEQYF
DNA: TGTGCCAGCAGCTTCACAGGGGACGAGCAGTACTTC

length: 16
size: NA
J: TRBJ2-1
D: NA
V: TRBV4-3
CDR3: CASSRSSLGPYNEQFF
DNA: TGCGCCAGCAGCCGTTCATCGCTAGGACCCTACAATGAGCAGTTCTTC

length: 15
size: NA
J: TRBJ2-7
D: TRBD2
V: TRBV19
CDR3: CASSVRTSGRYEQYF
DNA: TGTGCCAGTAGTGTCCGGACTAGCGGGAGGTACGAGCAGTACTTC